This T cell receptor beta chain stems from a study of T cells in Graves' hyperthyroidism and ophthalmopathy. Study outcomes and limitations: In blood, most of the thyroid clonotypes expanded above 0.001 were also present.

A remark on this clonotype: What it recognizes is unknown.

Exclusion of a patient resulted from uncontrolled infection, other autoimmune disease, pregnancy or lactation. Trimming cost V 3 bases and J 12 bases; bases outside gene matches: 12. CDR1 SGDLS and CDR2 YYNGEE come from the germline V gene. The CDR3 is 14 residues long. Authors of the study amplified TCR beta CDR3 regions from RNA transcripts. The TCR CDR3 was amplified in a first-round RT-PCR using the HTBI primer set. One entry per CDR3 protein, called by TCRdb with MiXCR from the multiplex PCR reads. The repertoire consists of about 770,000 distinct CDR3 sequences, with around 20% occurring once and the leading ten covering around 17%.

This receptor was taken from a woman between 45 and 60 years old with Graves' hyperthyroidism that later progressed to Graves' ophthalmopathy. Sequenced: blood. The chain links TRBV9 to TRBJ2-3, with TRBD1 matching 8 bases. CDR3 DNA sequence: TGTGCCAGCAGCGGGGAGGACAGGGCGCATGGCCAGTATTTT. This translates into CASSGEDRAHGQYF.